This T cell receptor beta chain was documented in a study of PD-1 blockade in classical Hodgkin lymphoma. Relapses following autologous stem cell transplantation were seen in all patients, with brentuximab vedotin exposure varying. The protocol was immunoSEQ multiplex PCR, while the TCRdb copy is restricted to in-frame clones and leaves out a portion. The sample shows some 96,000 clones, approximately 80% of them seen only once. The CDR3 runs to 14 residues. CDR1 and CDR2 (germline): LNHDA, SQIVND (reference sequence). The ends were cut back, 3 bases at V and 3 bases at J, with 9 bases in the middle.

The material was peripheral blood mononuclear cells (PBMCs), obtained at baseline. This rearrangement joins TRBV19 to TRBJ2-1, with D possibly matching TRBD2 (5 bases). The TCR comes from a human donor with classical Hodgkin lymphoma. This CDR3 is CASSMTGFYNEQFF. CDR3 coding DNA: TGTGCCAGTAGTATGACGGGATTCTACAATGAGCAGTTCTTC.